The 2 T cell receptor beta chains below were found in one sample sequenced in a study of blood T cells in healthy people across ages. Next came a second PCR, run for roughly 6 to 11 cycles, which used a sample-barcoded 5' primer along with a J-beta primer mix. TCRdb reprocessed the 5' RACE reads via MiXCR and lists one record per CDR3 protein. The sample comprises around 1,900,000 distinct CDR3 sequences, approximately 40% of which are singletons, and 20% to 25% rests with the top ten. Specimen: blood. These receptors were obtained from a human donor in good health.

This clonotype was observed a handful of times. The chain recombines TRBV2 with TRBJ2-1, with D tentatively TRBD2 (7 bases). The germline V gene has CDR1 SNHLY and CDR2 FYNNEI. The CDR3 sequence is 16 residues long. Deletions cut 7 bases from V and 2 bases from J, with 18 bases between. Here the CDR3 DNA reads TGTGCCAGCATATCAAAAGGCGGGGGCCCCTACAATGAGCAGTTCTTC. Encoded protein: CASISKGGGPYNEQFF.

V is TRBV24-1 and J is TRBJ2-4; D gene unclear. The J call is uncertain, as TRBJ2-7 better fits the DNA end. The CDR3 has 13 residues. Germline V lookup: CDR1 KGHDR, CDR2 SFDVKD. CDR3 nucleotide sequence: TGTGCCACCAGTGATTCTTGGAAGAGCGAGCAGTACTTC. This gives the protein CATSDSWKSEQYF.